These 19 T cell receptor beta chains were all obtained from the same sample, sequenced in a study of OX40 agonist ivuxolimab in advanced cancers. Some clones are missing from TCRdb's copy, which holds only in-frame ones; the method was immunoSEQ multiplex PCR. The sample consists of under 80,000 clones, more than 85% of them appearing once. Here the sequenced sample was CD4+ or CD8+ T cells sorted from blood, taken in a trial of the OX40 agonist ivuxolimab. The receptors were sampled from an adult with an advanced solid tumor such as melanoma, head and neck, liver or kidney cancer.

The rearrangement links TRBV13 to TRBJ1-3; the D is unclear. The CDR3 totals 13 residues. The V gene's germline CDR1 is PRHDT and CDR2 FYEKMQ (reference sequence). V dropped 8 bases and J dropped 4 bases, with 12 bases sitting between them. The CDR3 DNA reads TGTGCCAGCGGTCAAGGGTCCGGAAACACCATATATTTT. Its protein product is CASGQGSGNTIYF.

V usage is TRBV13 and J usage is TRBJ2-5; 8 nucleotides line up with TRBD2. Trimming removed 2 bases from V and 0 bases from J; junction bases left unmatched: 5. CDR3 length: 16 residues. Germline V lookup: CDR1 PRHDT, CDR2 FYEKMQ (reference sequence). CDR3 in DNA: TGTGCCAGCAGCTTAACTGTAGCGGGGAACCAAGAGACCCAGTACTTC. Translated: CASSLTVAGNQETQYF.

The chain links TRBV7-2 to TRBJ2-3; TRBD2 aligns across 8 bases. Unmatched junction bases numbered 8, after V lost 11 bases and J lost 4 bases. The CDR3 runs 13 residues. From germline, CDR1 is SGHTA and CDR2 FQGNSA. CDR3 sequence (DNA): TGTGCCGGGAGGGCGGGGGGATCAGATACGCAGTATTTT. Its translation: CAGRAGGSDTQYF.

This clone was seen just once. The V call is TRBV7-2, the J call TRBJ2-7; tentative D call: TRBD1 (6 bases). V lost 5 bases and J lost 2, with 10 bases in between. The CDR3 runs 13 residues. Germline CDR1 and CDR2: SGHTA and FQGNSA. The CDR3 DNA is TGTGCCAGCAGCCCGGGACATACCTACGAGCAGTACTTC. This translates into CASSPGHTYEQYF.

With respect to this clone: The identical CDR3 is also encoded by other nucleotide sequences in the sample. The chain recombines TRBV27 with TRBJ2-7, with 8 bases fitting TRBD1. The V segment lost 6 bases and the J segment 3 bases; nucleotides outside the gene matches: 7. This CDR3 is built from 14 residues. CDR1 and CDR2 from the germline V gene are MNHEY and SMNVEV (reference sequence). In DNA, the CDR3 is TGTGCCAGCAGCCCCGGGACAGGAGGCTACGAGCAGTACTTC. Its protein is CASSPGTGGYEQYF.

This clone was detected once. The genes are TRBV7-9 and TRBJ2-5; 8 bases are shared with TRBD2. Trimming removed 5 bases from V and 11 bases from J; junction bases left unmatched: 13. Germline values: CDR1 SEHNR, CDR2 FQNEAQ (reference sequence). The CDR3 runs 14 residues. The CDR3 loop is CASSPGSGRGEQYF. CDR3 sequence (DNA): TGTGCCAGCAGCCCGGGGAGCGGGCGGGGGGAGCAGTACTTC. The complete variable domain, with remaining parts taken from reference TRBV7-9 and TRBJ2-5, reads DTGVSQNPRHKITKRGQNVTFRCDPISEHNRLYWYRQTLGQGPEFLTYFQNEAQLEKSRLLSDRFSAERPKGSFSTLEIQRTEQGDSAMYLCASSPGSGRGEQYFGPGTRLLVL.

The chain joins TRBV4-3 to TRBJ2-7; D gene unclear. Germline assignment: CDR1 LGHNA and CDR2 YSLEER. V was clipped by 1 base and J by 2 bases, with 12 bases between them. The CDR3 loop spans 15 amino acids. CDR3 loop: CASSQVHGGTYEQYF. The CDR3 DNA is TGCGCCAGCAGCCAAGTACATGGCGGTACCTACGAGCAGTACTTC.

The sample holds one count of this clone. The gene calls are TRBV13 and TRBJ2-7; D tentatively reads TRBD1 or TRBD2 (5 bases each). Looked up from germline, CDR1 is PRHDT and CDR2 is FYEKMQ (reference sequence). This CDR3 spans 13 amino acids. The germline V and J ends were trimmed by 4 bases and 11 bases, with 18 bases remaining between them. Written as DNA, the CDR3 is TGTGCCAGCAGCTCCGGGACCACCCAAACGGAGTACTTC. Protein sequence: CASSSGTTQTEYF.

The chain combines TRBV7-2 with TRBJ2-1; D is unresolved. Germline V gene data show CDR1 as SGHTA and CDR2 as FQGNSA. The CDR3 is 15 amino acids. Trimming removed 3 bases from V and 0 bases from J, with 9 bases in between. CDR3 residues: CASSFDMSSYNEQFF. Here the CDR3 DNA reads TGTGCCAGCAGCTTTGACATGAGCTCCTACAATGAGCAGTTCTTC.

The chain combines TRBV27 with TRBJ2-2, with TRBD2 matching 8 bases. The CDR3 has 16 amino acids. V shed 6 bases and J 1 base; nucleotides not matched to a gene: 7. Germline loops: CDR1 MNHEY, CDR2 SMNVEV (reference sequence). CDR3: CASRDEAGGNTGELFF. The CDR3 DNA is TGTGCCAGCAGGGACGAGGCGGGGGGGAACACCGGGGAGCTGTTTTTT.

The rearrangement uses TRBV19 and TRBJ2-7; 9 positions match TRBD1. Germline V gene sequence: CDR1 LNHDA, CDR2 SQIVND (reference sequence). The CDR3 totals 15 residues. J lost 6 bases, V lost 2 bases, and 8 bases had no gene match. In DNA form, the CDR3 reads TGTGCCAGTAGTATAAGTGGGACAGGGACGACCGAGCAGTACTTC. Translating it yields CASSISGTGTTEQYF. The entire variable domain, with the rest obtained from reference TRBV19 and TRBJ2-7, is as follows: DGGITQSPKYLFRKEGQNVTLSCEQNLNHDAMYWYRQDPGQGLRLIYYSQIVNDFQKGDIAEGYSVSREKKESFPLTVTSAQKNPTAFYLCASSISGTGTTEQYFGPGTRLTVT.

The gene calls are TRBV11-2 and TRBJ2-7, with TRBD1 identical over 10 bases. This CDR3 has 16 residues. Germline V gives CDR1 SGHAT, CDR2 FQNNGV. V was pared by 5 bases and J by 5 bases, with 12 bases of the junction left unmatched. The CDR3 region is CASSPFPGQGLHEQYF. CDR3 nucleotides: TGTGCCAGCAGCCCATTTCCGGGACAGGGGCTCCACGAGCAGTACTTC.

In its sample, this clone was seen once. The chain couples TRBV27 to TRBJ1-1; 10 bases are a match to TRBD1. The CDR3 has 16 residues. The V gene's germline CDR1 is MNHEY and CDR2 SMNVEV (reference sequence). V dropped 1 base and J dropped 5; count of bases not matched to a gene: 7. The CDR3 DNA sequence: TGTGCCAGCAGTTTATTGGACAGGGGGACTGGGACTGAAGCTTTCTTT. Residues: CASSLLDRGTGTEAFF.

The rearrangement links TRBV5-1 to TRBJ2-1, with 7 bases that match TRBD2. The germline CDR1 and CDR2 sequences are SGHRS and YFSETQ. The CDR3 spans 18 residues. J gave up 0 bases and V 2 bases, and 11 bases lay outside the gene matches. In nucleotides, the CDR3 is TGCGCCAGCAGCTTCTTTGGGCTAGCGGAGGACTCCTACAATGAGCAGTTCTTC. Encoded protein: CASSFFGLAEDSYNEQFF.

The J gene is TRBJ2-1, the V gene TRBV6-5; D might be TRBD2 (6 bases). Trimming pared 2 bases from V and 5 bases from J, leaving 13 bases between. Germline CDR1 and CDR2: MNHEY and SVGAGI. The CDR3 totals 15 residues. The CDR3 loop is CASSYDWDSNNEQFF. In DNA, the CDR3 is TGTGCCAGCAGTTACGATTGGGACTCAAACAATGAGCAGTTCTTC.

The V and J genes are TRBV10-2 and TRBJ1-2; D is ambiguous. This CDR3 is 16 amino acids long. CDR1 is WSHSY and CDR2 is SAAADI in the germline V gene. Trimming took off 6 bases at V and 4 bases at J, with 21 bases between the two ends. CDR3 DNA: TGCGCCAGCAGCGAGACGCCGGGTCCGCCGCCCTATGGCTACACCTTC. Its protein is CASSETPGPPPYGYTF.

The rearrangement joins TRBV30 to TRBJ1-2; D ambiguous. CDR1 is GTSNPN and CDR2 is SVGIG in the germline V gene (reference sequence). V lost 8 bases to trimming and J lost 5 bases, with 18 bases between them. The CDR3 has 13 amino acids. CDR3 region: CAVSVVWAYGYTF. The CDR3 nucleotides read TGTGCCGTCTCAGTTGTGTGGGCGTATGGCTACACCTTC.

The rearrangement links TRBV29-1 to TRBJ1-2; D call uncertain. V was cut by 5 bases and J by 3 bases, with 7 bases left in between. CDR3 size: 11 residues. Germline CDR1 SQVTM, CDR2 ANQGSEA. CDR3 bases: TGCAGCGTTTATTTAGACTATGGCTACACCTTC. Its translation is CSVYLDYGYTF.

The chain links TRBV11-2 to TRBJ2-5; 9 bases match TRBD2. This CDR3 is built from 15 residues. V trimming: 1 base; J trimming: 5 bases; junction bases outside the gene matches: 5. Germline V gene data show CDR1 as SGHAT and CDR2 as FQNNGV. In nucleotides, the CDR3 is TGTGCCAGCAGCTTAGCTATAGCGGGAGAGGAGACCCAGTACTTC. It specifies CASSLAIAGEETQYF.